The TCR beta chain described here comes from a study of shared clonotypes between healthy human individuals. The CDR3 is 14 residues long. CDR1 and CDR2 from the germline V gene are SEHNR and FQNEAQ (reference sequence). V lost 3 bases, J lost 6 bases, and 11 bases lay in between. TCRdb's table, derived via immunoSEQ multiplex PCR, lists solely in-frame clones and lacks some. The sample yields roughly 2.4 million clones, almost 96% seen once. This chain links TRBV7-9 with TRBJ1-4; TRBD1 might be the D (5 bases). This TCR was sampled from a man in his late teens or twenties in good health. Sequenced input: naive CD4+ T cells sorted from blood. Specified subset: CD45RA+ positively selected. The CDR3 is CASSFGTLYEKLFF. CDR3 nucleotide sequence: TGTGCCAGCAGCTTCGGGACGCTATATGAAAAACTGTTTTTT.